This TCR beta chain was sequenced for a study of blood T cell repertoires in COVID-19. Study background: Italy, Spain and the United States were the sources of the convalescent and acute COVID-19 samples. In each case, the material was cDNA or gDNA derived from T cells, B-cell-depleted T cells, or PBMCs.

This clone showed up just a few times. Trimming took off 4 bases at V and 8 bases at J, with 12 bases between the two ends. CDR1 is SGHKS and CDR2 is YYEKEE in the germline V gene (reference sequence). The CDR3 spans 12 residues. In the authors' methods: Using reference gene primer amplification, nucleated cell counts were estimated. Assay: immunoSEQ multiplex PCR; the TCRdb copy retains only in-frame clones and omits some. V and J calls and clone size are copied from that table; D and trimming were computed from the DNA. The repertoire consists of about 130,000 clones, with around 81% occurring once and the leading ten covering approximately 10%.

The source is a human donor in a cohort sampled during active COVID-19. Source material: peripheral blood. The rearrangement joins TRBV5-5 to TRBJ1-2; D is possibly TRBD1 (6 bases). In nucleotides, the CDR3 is TGTGCCAGCAGCCCACAGGGTGGAGGCTACACCTTC. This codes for CASSPQGGGYTF.